This TCR beta chain derives from a study of blood T cell repertoires in COVID-19. The J segment lost 7 bases and the V segment lost 5 bases, leaving 9 bases of the junction unmatched. Germline V gene sequence: CDR1 MDHEN, CDR2 SYDVKM. The length of the CDR3 is 14 residues. Clones were read by immunoSEQ multiplex PCR, and TCRdb kept only the in-frame ones, dropping some. The sample consists of 120,000 to 150,000 clones, approximately 80% of them appearing once. Living in 24 US areas, the participants were between 18 and 89 years of age. Participants had their cohort set by participant-reported clinical history. Participants classified as exposed had met a COVID-19 case within 2 weeks before study entry.

This TCR came from a young woman who had been exposed to COVID-19. Sequences were obtained from PBMCs or T cells enriched from blood (not recorded which). The chain carries TRBV28 and TRBJ2-7; 9 bases are shared with TRBD1. The chain's CDR3 is CASSQGQGLGEQYF. CDR3 coding DNA: TGTGCCAGCAGTCAAGGACAGGGGCTCGGGGAGCAGTACTTC.